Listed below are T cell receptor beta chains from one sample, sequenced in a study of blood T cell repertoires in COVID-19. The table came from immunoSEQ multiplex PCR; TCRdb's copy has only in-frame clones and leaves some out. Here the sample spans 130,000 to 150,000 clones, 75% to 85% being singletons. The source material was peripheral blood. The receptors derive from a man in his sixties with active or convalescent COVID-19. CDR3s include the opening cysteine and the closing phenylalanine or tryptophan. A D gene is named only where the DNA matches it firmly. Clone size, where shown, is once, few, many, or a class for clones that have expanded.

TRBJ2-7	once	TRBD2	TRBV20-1	TGCAGTGCTAGTCGGGGGGGCCGGATGTACGAGCAGTACTTC	CSASRGGRMYEQYF
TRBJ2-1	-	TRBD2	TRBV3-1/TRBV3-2	TGTGCCAGCAGCCAAGTTCTGCGGGGGGACGGCGATGAGCAGTTCTTC	CASSQVLRGDGDEQFF
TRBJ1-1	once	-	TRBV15	TGTGCCACCAGCAGAGATGGGCTTACTGAAGCTTTCTTT	CATSRDGLTEAFF
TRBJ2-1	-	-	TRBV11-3	TGTGCCAGCAGCTTAGTTACGGGAATTGTCGGTGAGCAGTTCTTC	CASSLVTGIVGEQFF
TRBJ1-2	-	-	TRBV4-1	TGCGCCAGCAGCCAAGAACGCGGCGCAACCACTAACTATGGCTACACCTTC	CASSQERGATTNYGYTF
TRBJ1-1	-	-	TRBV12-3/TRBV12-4	TGTGCCAGCAGTTTGGGCGGGTTGGCTGAAGCTTTCTTT	CASSLGGLAEAFF
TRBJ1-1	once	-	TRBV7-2	TGTGCCAGCAGCTTTGAACGGGGACTTTTGAACACTGAAGCTTTCTTT	CASSFERGLLNTEAFF
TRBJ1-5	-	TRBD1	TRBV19	TGTGCCAGTAGCTCGGGACAGATTTTTCAGCCCCAGCATTTT	CASSSGQIFQPQHF
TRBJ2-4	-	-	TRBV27	TGTGCCAGCAGTCCCCATGGACTTGGAGATGCCAAAAACATTCAGTACTTC	CASSPHGLGDAKNIQYF
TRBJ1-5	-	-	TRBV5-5	TGTGCCAGCAGCTTGGCCGGGGGCAATCAGCCCCAGCATTTT	CASSLAGGNQPQHF
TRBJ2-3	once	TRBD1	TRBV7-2	TGTGCCAGCAGCTTAGACAGGGGGCTGTATACGCAGTATTTT	CASSLDRGLYTQYF
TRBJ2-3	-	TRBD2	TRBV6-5	TGTGCCAGCAGTTACGGGACTAGCGGGAGCACAGATACGCAGTATTTT	CASSYGTSGSTDTQYF
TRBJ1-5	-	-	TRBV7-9	TGTGCCAGCAGCTTAGGGGGTACGTTGACAGTGAATCAGCCCCAGCATTTT	CASSLGGTLTVNQPQHF
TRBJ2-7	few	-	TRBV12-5	TGTGCTAGTGGTTTAGGGGACTCCTTCTACGAGCAGTACTTC	CASGLGDSFYEQYF
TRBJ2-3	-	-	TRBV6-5	TGTGCCAGCAGTTACTCGTATCAGGTAGATACGCAGTATTTT	CASSYSYQVDTQYF
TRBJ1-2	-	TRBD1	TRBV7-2	TGTGCCAGCAGCTTAGACAGGGGAAGCTATGGCTACACCTTC	CASSLDRGSYGYTF
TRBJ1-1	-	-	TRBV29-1	TGCAGCGCCGGCACAGGGTACAGGGTGAACACTGAAGCTTTCTTT	CSAGTGYRVNTEAFF
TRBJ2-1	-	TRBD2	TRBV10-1	TGCGCCAGCGGAGGACTAGCGGGAGGACCGAATGAGCAGTTCTTC	CASGGLAGGPNEQFF
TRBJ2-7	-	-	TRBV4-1	TGCGCCAGCAGCCCACAGAACACGACTACCTACGAGCAGTACTTC	CASSPQNTTTYEQYF
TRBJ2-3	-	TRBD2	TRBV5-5	TGTGCCAGCAGCTTGGGGCTAGCGGGGCCGGAGACGCAGTATTTT	CASSLGLAGPETQYF
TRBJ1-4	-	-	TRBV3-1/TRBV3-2	TGTGCCAGCAGCCAAGATCCCTCCCGGGGTGAAAAACTGTTTTTT	CASSQDPSRGEKLFF
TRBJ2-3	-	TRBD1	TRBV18	TGTGCCAGCTCACCTCCCGGGACAGGGAGAGATACGCAGTATTTT	CASSPPGTGRDTQYF
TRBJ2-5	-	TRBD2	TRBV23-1	TGCGCCAGCAGTCAATCCCCAGCGGGAAGACTCCAAGAGACCCAGTACTTC	CASSQSPAGRLQETQYF
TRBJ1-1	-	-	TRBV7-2	TGTGCCAGCAGCCACGGGGGGGGCGTCGACACTGAAGCTTTCTTT	CASSHGGGVDTEAFF
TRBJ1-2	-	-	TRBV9	TGTGCCAGCAGCGTAGAAGACTCCTATGGCTACACCTTC	CASSVEDSYGYTF
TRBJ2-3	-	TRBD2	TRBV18	TGTGCCAGCTCACCGGGACTACGCACAGATACGCAGTATTTT	CASSPGLRTDTQYF
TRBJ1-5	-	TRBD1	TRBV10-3	TGTGCCATCAGTGACGACAGGGGTTATCAGCCCCAGCATTTT	CAISDDRGYQPQHF
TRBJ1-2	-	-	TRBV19	TGTGCCAGTAGTATCGGGACACCGGATGGTGGCTACACCTTC	CASSIGTPDGGYTF
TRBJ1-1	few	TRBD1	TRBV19	TGTGCCAGTAGTATAAACAGGGGATACACTGAAGCTTTCTTT	CASSINRGYTEAFF
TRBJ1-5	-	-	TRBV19	TGTGCCAGTAGTATACAGGGTGCTCAGCCCCAGCATTTT	CASSIQGAQPQHF
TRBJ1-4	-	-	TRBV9	TGTGCCAGCAGCGCGGGACACCTCGTTGCAACTAATGAAAAACTGTTTTTT	CASSAGHLVATNEKLFF
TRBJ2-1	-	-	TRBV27	TGTGCCAGCAGCTTATCGGTACAGGGCTACAATGAGCAGTTCTTC	CASSLSVQGYNEQFF
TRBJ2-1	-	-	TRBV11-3	TGTGCCAGCAGCCTAGGAGGGGGCAATGAGCAGTTCTTC	CASSLGGGNEQFF
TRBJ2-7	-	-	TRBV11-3	TGTGCCAGCAGCTTGAGGGGGTCCGAGCAGTACTTC	CASSLRGSEQYF
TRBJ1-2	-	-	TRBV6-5	TGTGCCAGCAGACCGGGGGGAAATGGGGCGCATGGCTACACCTTC	CASRPGGNGAHGYTF
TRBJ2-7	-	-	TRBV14	TGTGCCAGCAGCCTTACAACAGGGTCCTACGAGCAGTACTTC	CASSLTTGSYEQYF
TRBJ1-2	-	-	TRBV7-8	TGTGCCAGCAGCTTAGAGTTGGCGGGAAGGAATGGCTACACCTTC	CASSLELAGRNGYTF
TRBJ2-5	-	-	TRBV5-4	TGTGCCAGCAGCTTAAAGGACAGAGAGCAAGAGACCCAGTACTTC	CASSLKDREQETQYF
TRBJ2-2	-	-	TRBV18	TGTGCCAGCTCACACAACAACCTCAGGGCTGCCGGGGAGCTGTTTTTT	CASSHNNLRAAGELFF
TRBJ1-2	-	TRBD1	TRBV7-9	TGTGCCAGCAGCCCCGGGACAGGTCGTTATGGCTACACCTTC	CASSPGTGRYGYTF